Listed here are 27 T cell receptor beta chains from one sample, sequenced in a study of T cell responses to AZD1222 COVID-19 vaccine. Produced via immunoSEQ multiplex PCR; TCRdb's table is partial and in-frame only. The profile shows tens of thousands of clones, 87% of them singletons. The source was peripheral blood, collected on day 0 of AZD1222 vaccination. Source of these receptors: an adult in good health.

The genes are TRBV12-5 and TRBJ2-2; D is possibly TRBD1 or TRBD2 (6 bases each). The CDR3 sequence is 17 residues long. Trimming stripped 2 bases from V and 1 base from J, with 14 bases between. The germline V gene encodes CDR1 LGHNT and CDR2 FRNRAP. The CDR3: CASGLTLGGLNTGELFF. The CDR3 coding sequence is TGTGCTAGTGGTTTGACCTTAGGGGGGCTGAACACCGGGGAGCTGTTTTTT.

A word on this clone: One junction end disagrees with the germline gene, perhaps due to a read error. CDR3 in amino acids: CASSEGRQAPF. The CDR3 DNA follows: TGTGCCAGCAGTGAAGGGAGACAGGCACCCTTT. The gene calls are TRBV6-1 and TRBJ2-3; a weak D match, TRBD1 (6 bases). The CDR3 has 11 amino acids. The germline V gene encodes CDR1 MNHNS and CDR2 SASEGT.

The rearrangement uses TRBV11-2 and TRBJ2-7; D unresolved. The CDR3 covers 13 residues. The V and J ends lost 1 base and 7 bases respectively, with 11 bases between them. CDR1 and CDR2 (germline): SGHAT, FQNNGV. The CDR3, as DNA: TGTGCCAGCAGCTTAGGTGGGGAAAGAGAGCAGTACTTC. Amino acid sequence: CASSLGGEREQYF.

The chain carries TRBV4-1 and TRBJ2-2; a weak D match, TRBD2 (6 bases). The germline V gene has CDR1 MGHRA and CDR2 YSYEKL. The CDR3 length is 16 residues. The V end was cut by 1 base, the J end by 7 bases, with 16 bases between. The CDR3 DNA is TGCGCCAGCAGCCAAGTGGGGGGTGGATGGGGCGGGGAGCTGTTTTTT. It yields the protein CASSQVGGGWGGELFF.

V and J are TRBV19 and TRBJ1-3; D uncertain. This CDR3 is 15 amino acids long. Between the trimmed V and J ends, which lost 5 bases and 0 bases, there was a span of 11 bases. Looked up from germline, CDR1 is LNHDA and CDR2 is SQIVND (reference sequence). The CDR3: CASSGWTSSGNTIYF. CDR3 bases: TGTGCCAGTAGTGGATGGACCTCCTCTGGAAACACCATATATTTT.

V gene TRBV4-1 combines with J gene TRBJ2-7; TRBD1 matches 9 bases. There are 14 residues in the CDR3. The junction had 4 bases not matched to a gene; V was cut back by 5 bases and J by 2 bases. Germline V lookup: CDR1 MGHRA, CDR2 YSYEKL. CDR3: CASSRGTGTYEQYF. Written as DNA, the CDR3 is TGCGCCAGCAGCAGGGGGACAGGGACCTACGAGCAGTACTTC.

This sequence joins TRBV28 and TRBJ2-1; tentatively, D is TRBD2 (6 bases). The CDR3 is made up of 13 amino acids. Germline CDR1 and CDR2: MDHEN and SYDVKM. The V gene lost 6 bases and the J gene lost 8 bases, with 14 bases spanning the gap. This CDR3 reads CASSRLVLDEQFF. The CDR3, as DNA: TGTGCCAGCAGCCGACTAGTATTGGATGAGCAGTTCTTC.

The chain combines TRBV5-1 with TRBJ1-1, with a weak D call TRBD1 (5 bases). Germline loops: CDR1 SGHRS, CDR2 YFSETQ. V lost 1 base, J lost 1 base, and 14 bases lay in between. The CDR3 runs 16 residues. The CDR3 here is CASSLWSGTSNTEAFF. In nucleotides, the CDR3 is TGCGCCAGCAGCTTGTGGTCAGGGACCTCGAACACTGAAGCTTTCTTT.

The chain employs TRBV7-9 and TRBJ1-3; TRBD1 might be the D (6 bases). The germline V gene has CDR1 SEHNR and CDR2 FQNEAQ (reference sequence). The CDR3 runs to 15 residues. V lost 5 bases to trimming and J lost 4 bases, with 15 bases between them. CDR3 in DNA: TGTGCCAGCAGCAACCGGGACATCGCCGGAAACACCATATATTTT. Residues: CASSNRDIAGNTIYF.

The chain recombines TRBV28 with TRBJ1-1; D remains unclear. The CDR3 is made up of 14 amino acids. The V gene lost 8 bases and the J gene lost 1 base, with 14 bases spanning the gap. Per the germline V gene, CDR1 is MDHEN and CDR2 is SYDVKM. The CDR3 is CASSRGASNTEAFF. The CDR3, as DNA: TGTGCCAGCTCCCGGGGTGCGTCGAACACTGAAGCTTTCTTT. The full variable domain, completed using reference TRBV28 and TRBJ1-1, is DVKVTQSSRYLVKRTGEKVFLECVQDMDHENMFWYRQDPGLGLRLIYFSYDVKMKEKGDIPEGYSVSREKKERFSLILESASTNQTSMYLCASSRGASNTEAFFGQGTRLTVV.

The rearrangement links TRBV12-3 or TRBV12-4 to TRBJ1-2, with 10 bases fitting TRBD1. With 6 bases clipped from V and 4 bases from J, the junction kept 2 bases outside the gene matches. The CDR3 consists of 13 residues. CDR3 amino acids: CASSRDRGYGYTF. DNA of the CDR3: TGTGCCAGCAGCCGGGACAGGGGCTATGGCTACACCTTC.

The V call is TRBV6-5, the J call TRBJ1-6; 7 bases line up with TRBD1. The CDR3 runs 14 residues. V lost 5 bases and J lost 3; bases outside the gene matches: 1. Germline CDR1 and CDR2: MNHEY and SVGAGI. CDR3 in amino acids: CASSRDSYNSPLHF. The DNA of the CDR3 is TGTGCCAGCAGTCGGGACAGCTATAATTCACCCCTCCACTTT.

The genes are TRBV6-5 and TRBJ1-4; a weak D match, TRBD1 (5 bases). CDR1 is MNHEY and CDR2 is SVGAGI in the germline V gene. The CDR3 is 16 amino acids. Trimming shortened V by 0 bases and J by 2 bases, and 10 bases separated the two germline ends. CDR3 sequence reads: CASSYSPGPTNEKLFF. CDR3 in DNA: TGTGCCAGCAGTTACTCACCGGGACCCACTAATGAAAAACTGTTTTTT.

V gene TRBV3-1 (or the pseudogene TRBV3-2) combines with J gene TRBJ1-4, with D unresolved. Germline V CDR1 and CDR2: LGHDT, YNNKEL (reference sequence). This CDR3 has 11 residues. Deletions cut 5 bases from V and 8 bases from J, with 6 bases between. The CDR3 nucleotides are TGTGCCAGCAGCGTATCAGAAAAACTGTTTTTT. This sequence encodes CASSVSEKLFF.

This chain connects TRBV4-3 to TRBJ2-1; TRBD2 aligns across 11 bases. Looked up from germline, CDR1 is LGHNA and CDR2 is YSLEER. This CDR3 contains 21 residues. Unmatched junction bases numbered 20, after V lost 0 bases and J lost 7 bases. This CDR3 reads CASSQESPAVTSGKVGNEQFF. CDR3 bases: TGCGCCAGCAGCCAAGAGTCCCCAGCTGTGACTAGCGGGAAGGTCGGTAATGAGCAGTTCTTC.

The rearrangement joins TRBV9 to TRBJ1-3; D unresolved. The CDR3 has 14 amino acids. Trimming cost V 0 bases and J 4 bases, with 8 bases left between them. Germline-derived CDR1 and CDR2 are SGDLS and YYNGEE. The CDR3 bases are TGTGCCAGCAGCGTAGAGGGAACCGGAAACACCATATATTTT. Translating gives CASSVEGTGNTIYF.

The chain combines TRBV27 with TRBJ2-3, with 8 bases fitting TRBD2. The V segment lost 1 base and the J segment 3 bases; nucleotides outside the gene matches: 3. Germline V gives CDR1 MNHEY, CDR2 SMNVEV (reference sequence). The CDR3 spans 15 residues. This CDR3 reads CASSLYGRVTDTQYF. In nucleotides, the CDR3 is TGTGCCAGCAGTTTATACGGGAGGGTGACAGATACGCAGTATTTT.

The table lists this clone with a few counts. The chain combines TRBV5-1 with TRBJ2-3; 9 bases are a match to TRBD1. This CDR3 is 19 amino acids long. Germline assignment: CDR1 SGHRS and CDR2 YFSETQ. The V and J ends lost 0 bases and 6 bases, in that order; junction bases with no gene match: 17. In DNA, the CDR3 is TGCGCCAGCAGCTTGGTGGGGCCCCAGACAGGGGGAATTACGGATACGCAGTATTTT. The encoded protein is CASSLVGPQTGGITDTQYF.

In nucleotides, the CDR3 is TGTGCCAGCAGTTTGAGTCATAATTCACCCCTCCACTTT. Its translation is CASSLSHNSPLHF. The J gene is TRBJ1-6, the V gene TRBV6-5; no firm D call. V was cut by 4 bases and J by 5 bases, with 6 bases left in between. In germline, CDR1 is MNHEY, CDR2 SVGAGI. The CDR3 is 13 amino acids.

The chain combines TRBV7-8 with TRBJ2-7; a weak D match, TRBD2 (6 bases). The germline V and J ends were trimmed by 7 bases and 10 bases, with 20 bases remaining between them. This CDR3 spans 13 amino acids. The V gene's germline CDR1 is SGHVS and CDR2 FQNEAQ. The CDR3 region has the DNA TGTGCCAGCAACCGAGGGCTCACCGGGGGACAGTACTTC. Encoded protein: CASNRGLTGGQYF.

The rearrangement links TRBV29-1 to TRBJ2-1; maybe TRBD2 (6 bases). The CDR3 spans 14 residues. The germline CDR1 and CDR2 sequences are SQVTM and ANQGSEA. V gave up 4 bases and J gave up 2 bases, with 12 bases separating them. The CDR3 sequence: CSVAGSPTYNEQFF. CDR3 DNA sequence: TGCAGCGTTGCCGGGAGCCCCACCTACAATGAGCAGTTCTTC.

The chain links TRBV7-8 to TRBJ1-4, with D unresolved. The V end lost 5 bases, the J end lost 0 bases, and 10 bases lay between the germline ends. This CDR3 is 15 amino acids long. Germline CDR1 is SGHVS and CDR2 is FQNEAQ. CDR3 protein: CASSASHATNEKLFF. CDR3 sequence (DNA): TGTGCCAGCAGCGCAAGCCATGCAACTAATGAAAAACTGTTTTTT.

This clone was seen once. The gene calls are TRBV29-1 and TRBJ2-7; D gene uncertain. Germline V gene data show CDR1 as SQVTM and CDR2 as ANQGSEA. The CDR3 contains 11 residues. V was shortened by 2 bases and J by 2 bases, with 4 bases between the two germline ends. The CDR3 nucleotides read TGCAGCGTTGAATTTGCCTACGAGCAGTACTTC. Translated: CSVEFAYEQYF.

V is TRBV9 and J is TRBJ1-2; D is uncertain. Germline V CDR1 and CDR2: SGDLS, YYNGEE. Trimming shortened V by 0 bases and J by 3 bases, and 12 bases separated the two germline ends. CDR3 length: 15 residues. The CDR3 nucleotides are TGTGCCAGCAGCGTAGAGGCCGGAACCGACTATGGCTACACCTTC. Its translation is CASSVEAGTDYGYTF.

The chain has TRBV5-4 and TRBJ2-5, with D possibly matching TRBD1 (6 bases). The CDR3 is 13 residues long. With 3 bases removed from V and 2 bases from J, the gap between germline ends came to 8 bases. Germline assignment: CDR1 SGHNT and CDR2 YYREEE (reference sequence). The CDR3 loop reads CASSWTAQETQYF. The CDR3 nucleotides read TGTGCCAGCAGCTGGACAGCTCAAGAGACCCAGTACTTC.

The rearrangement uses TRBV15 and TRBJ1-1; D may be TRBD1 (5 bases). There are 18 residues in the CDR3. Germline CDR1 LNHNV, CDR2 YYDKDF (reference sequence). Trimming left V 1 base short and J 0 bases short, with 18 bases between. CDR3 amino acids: CATSRAATGGTMNTEAFF. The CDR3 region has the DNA TGTGCCACCAGCAGAGCTGCTACCGGGGGAACCATGAACACTGAAGCTTTCTTT.

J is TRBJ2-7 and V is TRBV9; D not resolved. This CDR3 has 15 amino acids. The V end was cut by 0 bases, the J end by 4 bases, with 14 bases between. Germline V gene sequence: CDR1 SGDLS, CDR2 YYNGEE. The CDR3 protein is CASSVGLEVGYEQYF. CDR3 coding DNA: TGTGCCAGCAGCGTAGGGCTTGAGGTGGGATACGAGCAGTACTTC.